This T cell receptor (beta chain) was recovered during a study of response to subunit inactivated influenza vaccine. Study outcomes and limitations: After each seasonal influenza vaccination, few new T cells are recruited, the authors suggested.

TCRdb analysed the RT-PCR reads with MiXCR anew, one entry per CDR3 protein. The sample has approximately 570,000 distinct CDR3 sequences; 7.5% to 8.5% are singletons. Trimming removed 0 bases from V and 4 bases from J, with 10 bases in between. Germline assignment: CDR1 DFQATT and CDR2 SNEGSKA (reference sequence). The CDR3 has 13 residues. This clonotype was detected a few times. The antigen remains unidentified. V gene TRBV20-1 combines with J gene TRBJ2-7; D is unclear. The sample consisted of PBMCs from blood, taken around 25 months after vaccination. The source of this sequence is a man between 50 and 75 years old who received an inactivated influenza vaccine. The CDR3, as DNA: TGCAGTGCTAGAGAAGTTGGTAGTTACGAGCAGTACTTC. Its protein product is CSAREVGSYEQYF.